These 26 T cell receptor beta chains share one sample of origin, sequenced in a study of CD8 T cells in ankylosing spondylitis. From the 5' RACE reads, TCRdb called clonotypes with MiXCR, one entry per CDR3 protein. The repertoire holds about 240,000 distinct CDR3 sequences, with roughly a quarter as singletons. The sample was blood, either unsorted or a sorted T cell fraction (not recorded which). Receptors were obtained from a male donor with ankylosing spondylitis or in good health (not recorded which).

The CDR3, as DNA: TGCAGTGCCTGGTTGTTGCCCTACAATGAGCAGTTCTTC. As protein: CSAWLLPYNEQFF. This chain joins TRBV20-1 and TRBJ2-1; D gene unclear. This CDR3 is built from 13 residues. V was pared by 6 bases and J by 2 bases, with 11 bases between. The germline CDR1 and CDR2 sequences are DFQATT and SNEGSKA (reference sequence).

This clonotype occurred a few times. CDR3 residues: CASSSAGTSGTDTQYF. CDR3 in DNA: TGTGCCAGCAGCTCCGCCGGGACTAGCGGCACAGATACGCAGTATTTT. The V gene is TRBV5-4, the J gene TRBJ2-3; TRBD2 agrees at 10 bases. Per the germline V gene, CDR1 is SGHNT and CDR2 is YYREEE (reference sequence). The CDR3 extends over 16 amino acids. V was clipped by 3 bases and J by 1 base; unmatched bases: 5. Full variable domain (rest looked up from reference TRBV5-4 and TRBJ2-3): ETGVTQSPTHLIKTRGQQVTLRCSSQSGHNTVSWYQQALGQGPQFIFQYYREEENGRGNFPPRFSGLQFPNYSSELNVNALELDDSALYLCASSSAGTSGTDTQYFGPGTRLTVL.

V and J are TRBV2 and TRBJ1-3, with D maybe TRBD1 (6 bases). V was cut by 6 bases and J by 7 bases, with 16 bases left in between. The CDR3 is 14 residues long. The germline V gene encodes CDR1 SNHLY and CDR2 FYNNEI. Written as DNA, the CDR3 is TGTGCCAGCAGCTGGGCCCAGGGGATGAACACCATATATTTT. As protein: CASSWAQGMNTIYF.

Comment on this clonotype: A much larger clone differs from this one at a single base, so this may be a read error. This chain connects TRBV29-1 to TRBJ1-2; no firm D call. Per germline, CDR1 SQVTM and CDR2 ANQGSEA. The CDR3 is 13 amino acids. CDR3 sequence: CSVVQRLNCGYTF. In DNA, the CDR3 is TGCAGCGTTGTTCAGAGGCTTAACTGTGGCTACACCTTC. Variable domain in full (rest from reference TRBV29-1 and TRBJ1-2): SAVISQKPSRDICQRGTSLTIQCQVDSQVTMMFWYRQQPGQSLTLIATANQGSEATYESGFVIDKFPISRPNLTFSTLTVSNMSPEDSSIYLCSVVQRLNCGYTFGSGTRLTVV.

There are a few counts of this clonotype. DNA of the CDR3: TGTGCCACCAGCAGGGACAGGGATCAGCCCCAGCATTTT. Its protein is CATSRDRDQPQHF. The V gene is TRBV15, the J gene TRBJ1-5; TRBD1 agrees at 8 bases. The J segment lost 5 bases and the V segment lost 3 bases, leaving 0 bases of the junction unmatched. The CDR3 contains 13 residues. Germline CDR1 is LNHNV and CDR2 is YYDKDF (reference sequence). The whole variable domain, remainder taken from reference TRBV15 and TRBJ1-5, is DAMVIQNPRYQVTQFGKPVTLSCSQTLNHNVMYWYQQKSSQAPKLLFHYYDKDFNNEADTPDNFQSRRPNTSFCFLDIRSPGLGDTAMYLCATSRDRDQPQHFGDGTRLSIL.

In this sample, this clonotype turned up a few times. The chain recombines TRBV6-1 with TRBJ1-1; a possible D gene is TRBD1 (5 bases). The V end lost 6 bases, the J end lost 3 bases, and 17 bases lay between the germline ends. Germline values: CDR1 MNHNS, CDR2 SASEGT. CDR3 length equals 15 residues. The CDR3 loop is CASSGSDKGYTEAFF. The DNA of the CDR3 is TGTGCCAGCAGCGGATCGGACAAGGGTTACACTGAAGCTTTCTTT.

J is TRBJ2-7 and V is TRBV6-1; TRBD1 agrees at 7 bases. The V segment lost 2 bases and the J segment 2 bases; nucleotides outside the gene matches: 6. This CDR3 spans 15 amino acids. Looked up from germline, CDR1 is MNHNS and CDR2 is SASEGT. CDR3 amino acids: CASSESPTGTYEQYF. The DNA for the CDR3 is TGTGCCAGCAGTGAAAGCCCGACAGGGACCTACGAGCAGTACTTC.

This clonotype was detected ten times or more. This rearrangement joins TRBV20-1 to TRBJ1-2; 8 nucleotides line up with TRBD1. The CDR3 totals 13 residues. CDR1 and CDR2 (germline): DFQATT, SNEGSKA (reference sequence). V dropped 2 bases and J dropped 8; count of bases not matched to a gene: 7. CDR3 amino acids: CSARTGQGWGYTF. As DNA, the CDR3 is TGCAGTGCTAGAACCGGACAGGGTTGGGGCTACACCTTC.

This CDR3 is CSARDPRQSYEQYF. CDR3 nucleotides: TGCAGTGCTAGAGACCCGCGGCAGTCCTACGAGCAGTACTTC. The chain joins TRBV20-1 to TRBJ2-7; D is ambiguous. There are 14 residues in the CDR3. Trimming left V 0 bases short and J 1 base short, with 10 bases between. The V gene's germline CDR1 is DFQATT and CDR2 SNEGSKA (reference sequence).

This clonotype was observed a handful of times. The J gene is TRBJ1-5, the V gene TRBV20-1, with D maybe TRBD1 (6 bases). Germline V lookup: CDR1 DFQATT, CDR2 SNEGSKA (reference sequence). The CDR3 spans 13 residues. Trimming left V 3 bases short and J 0 bases short, with 6 bases between. CDR3 DNA: TGCAGTGCTAGGGACAGTAGCAATCAGCCCCAGCATTTT. It is translated as CSARDSSNQPQHF.

The rearrangement uses TRBV5-1 and TRBJ2-1; TRBD1 might be the D (5 bases). Germline assignment: CDR1 SGHRS and CDR2 YFSETQ. Deletions cut 0 bases from V and 0 bases from J, with 10 bases between. The CDR3 consists of 16 residues. This chain's CDR3 is CASSLEQASSYNEQFF. The CDR3 DNA sequence: TGCGCCAGCAGCTTGGAACAGGCTAGCTCCTACAATGAGCAGTTCTTC.

This clonotype showed up just a few times. This chain joins TRBV7-2 and TRBJ2-5; 14 bases are shared with TRBD2. The CDR3 consists of 15 residues. J gave up 4 bases and V 3 bases, and 1 base lay outside the gene matches. Germline assignment: CDR1 SGHTA and CDR2 FQGNSA. The CDR3 spells CASSLGLAGVETQYF. The CDR3 region has the DNA TGTGCCAGCAGCTTGGGACTAGCGGGGGTAGAGACCCAGTACTTC.

The chain joins TRBV29-1 to TRBJ2-2; D unresolved. This CDR3 has 12 residues. The V end was cut by 4 bases, the J end by 6 bases, with 9 bases between. CDR1 is SQVTM, CDR2 ANQGSEA, per germline. CDR3 region: CSVVSKAGELFF. CDR3 sequence (DNA): TGCAGCGTTGTATCGAAGGCCGGGGAGCTGTTTTTT.

The rearrangement links TRBV12-3 or TRBV12-4 to TRBJ2-2; 10 nucleotides line up with TRBD1. CDR3 length: 13 residues. V trimming: 6 bases; J trimming: 11 bases; junction bases outside the gene matches: 6. CDR3 sequence (DNA): TGTGCCAGCAGAACGACAGGGGGCGGAGAGCTGTTTTTT. Translating gives CASRTTGGGELFF.

This clonotype was observed a handful of times. The rearrangement links TRBV7-9 to TRBJ2-1; perhaps TRBD2 as D (5 bases). CDR1 is SEHNR and CDR2 is FQNEAQ in the germline V gene (reference sequence). The CDR3 consists of 13 residues. The V end lost 6 bases, the J end lost 9 bases, and 15 bases lay between the germline ends. CDR3 sequence reads: CASRSLEGREQFF. In DNA, the CDR3 is TGTGCCAGCAGATCCCTCGAGGGCCGTGAGCAGTTCTTC.

Only a few counts were recorded for this clonotype. The chain employs TRBV3-1 and TRBJ2-5; either TRBD1 or TRBD2 may fit D (5 bases each). The germline CDR1 and CDR2 sequences are LGHDT and YNNKEL (reference sequence). The V end lost 7 bases, the J end lost 5 bases, and 17 bases lay between the germline ends. This CDR3 contains 14 residues. The CDR3 coding sequence is TGTGCCAGCACCAGAGGGACCGCAGGGGAGACCCAGTACTTC. It translates to CASTRGTAGETQYF.

The chain is built from TRBV2 and TRBJ2-5, with D hard to call. The CDR3 has 13 amino acids. V was cut by 8 bases and J by 4 bases, with 14 bases left in between. Germline CDR1 SNHLY, CDR2 FYNNEI. CDR3 region: CASGGVVGETQYF. The CDR3 nucleotides read TGTGCCAGCGGTGGGGTGGTCGGAGAGACCCAGTACTTC.

This clonotype was seen more than once but under ten times. The chain carries TRBV12-3 or TRBV12-4 and TRBJ2-7; D possibly corresponds to TRBD1 (5 bases). The CDR3 loop spans 15 amino acids. Trimming took 0 bases from V and 3 from J, leaving 12 bases between them. Written as DNA, the CDR3 is TGTGCCAGCAGTTTAGCTGACAGCCGACTCTACGAGCAGTACTTC. The encoded protein is CASSLADSRLYEQYF.

This clonotype was counted only a few times. J is TRBJ2-3 and V is TRBV30, with TRBD1 matching over 8 bases. Germline values: CDR1 GTSNPN, CDR2 SVGIG (reference sequence). The CDR3 spans 16 residues. The J segment lost 1 base and the V segment lost 5 bases, leaving 11 bases of the junction unmatched. CDR3 residues: CAWDGGMGQGTDTQYF. The CDR3 DNA reads TGTGCCTGGGATGGGGGTATGGGACAGGGCACAGATACGCAGTATTTT. Full variable domain (remainder filled in from reference TRBV30 and TRBJ2-3): SQTIHQWPATLVQPVGSPLSLECTVEGTSNPNLYWYRQAAGRGLQLLFYSVGIGQISSEVPQNLSASRPQDRQFILSSKKLLLSDSGFYLCAWDGGMGQGTDTQYFGPGTRLTVL.

There are a few counts of this clonotype. The rearrangement uses TRBV20-1 and TRBJ2-7, with 8 positions matching TRBD1. The CDR3 totals 14 residues. The germline V gene encodes CDR1 DFQATT and CDR2 SNEGSKA (reference sequence). The V and J ends lost 0 bases and 1 base, in that order; junction bases with no gene match: 2. CDR3 coding DNA: TGCAGTGCTAGAGAGACAGGGGCATCCTACGAGCAGTACTTC. Protein sequence: CSARETGASYEQYF.

This clonotype was recorded a few times. The rearrangement joins TRBV4-2 to TRBJ2-1; 8 nucleotides match TRBD2. Per germline, CDR1 LGHNA and CDR2 YNFKEQ. The trim removed 3 bases at V and 7 bases at J, leaving 11 bases unmatched. CDR3 size: 16 residues. CDR3 sequence: CASSHPSPGGLNEQFF. DNA for the CDR3: TGTGCCAGCAGCCATCCTTCACCGGGAGGGTTAAATGAGCAGTTCTTC.

This clonotype has ten or more counts. This rearrangement joins TRBV5-1 to TRBJ1-1; possibly TRBD1 for D (5 bases). Trimming left V 8 bases short and J 8 bases short, with 22 bases between. The CDR3 is 14 residues long. Germline V gives CDR1 SGHRS, CDR2 YFSETQ. Written as DNA, the CDR3 is TGCGCCAGTCGCCAGGACGGAACAACAGGAGAAGCTTTCTTT. This encodes CASRQDGTTGEAFF.

This clonotype was counted at least ten times. CDR3 loop: CASSQERRQPQHF. In DNA, the CDR3 is TGTGCCAGCAGCCAAGAGAGGCGCCAGCCCCAGCATTTT. The rearrangement uses TRBV4-2 and TRBJ1-5, with D hard to call. The germline V and J ends were trimmed by 0 bases and 7 bases, with 7 bases remaining between them. The CDR3 is 13 amino acids. Germline CDR1 and CDR2: LGHNA and YNFKEQ.

This clonotype was seen at least ten times. The rearrangement joins TRBV5-6 to TRBJ2-7, with D hard to call. V shed 2 bases and J shed 4 bases, with 16 bases lying between them. The length of the CDR3 is 15 residues. Germline V CDR1 and CDR2: SGHDT, YYEEEE. CDR3 amino acids: CASSFLASGGYEQYF. DNA for the CDR3: TGTGCCAGCAGCTTCCTCGCCAGTGGTGGTTACGAGCAGTACTTC.

There are many counts of this clonotype. The chain employs TRBV18 and TRBJ2-3; TRBD2 might be the D (6 bases). This CDR3 contains 14 residues. Germline V lookup: CDR1 KGHSH, CDR2 LQKENI. V lost 2 bases and J lost 2, with 8 bases in between. The chain's CDR3 is CASSPAGTTDTQYF. The CDR3 nucleotides read TGTGCCAGCTCACCAGCGGGGACCACAGATACGCAGTATTTT.

This clonotype appeared many times. This chain joins TRBV7-8 and TRBJ1-1; 8 positions match TRBD1. This CDR3 comprises 15 residues. Germline CDR1 and CDR2: SGHVS and FQNEAQ. V shed 3 bases, J shed 2 bases, and the junction held 5 bases outside the gene matches. CDR3 sequence (DNA): TGTGCCAGCAGCTTTTGGACAGGGCAAAACACTGAAGCTTTCTTT. Encoded protein: CASSFWTGQNTEAFF.